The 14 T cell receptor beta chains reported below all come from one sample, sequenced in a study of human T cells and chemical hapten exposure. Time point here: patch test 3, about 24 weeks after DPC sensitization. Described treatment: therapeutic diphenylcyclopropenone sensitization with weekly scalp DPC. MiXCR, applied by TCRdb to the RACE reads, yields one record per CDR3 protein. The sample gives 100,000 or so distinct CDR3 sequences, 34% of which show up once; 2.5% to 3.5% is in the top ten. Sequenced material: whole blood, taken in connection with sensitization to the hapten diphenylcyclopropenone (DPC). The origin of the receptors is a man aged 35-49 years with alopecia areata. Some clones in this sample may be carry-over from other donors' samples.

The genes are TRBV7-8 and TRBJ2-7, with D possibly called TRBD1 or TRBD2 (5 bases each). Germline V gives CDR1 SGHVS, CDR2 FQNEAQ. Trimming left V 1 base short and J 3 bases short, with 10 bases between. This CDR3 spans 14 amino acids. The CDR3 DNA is TGTGCCAGCAGCTTAGTGGGACGAGGCTACGAGCAGTACTTC. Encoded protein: CASSLVGRGYEQYF.

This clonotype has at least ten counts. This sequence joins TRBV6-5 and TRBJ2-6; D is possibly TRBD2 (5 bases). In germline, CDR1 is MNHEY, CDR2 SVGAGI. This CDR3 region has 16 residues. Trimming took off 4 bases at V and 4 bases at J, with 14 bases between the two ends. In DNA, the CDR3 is TGTGCCAGCAGTTCCCCCCAGACGGGAGGGGCCAACGTCCTGACTTTC. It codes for CASSSPQTGGANVLTF.

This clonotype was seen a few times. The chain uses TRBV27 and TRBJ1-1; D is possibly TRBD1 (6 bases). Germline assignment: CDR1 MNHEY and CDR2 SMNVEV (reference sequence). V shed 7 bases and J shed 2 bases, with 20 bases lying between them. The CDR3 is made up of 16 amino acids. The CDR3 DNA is TGTGCCAGCACTTTTAACCCAGGGGCTGGAAACACTGAAGCTTTCTTT. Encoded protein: CASTFNPGAGNTEAFF.

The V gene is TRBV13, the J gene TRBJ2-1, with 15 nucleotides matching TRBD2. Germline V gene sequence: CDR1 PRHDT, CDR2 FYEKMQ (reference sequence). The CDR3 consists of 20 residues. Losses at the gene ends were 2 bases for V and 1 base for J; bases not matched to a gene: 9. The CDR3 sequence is CASSLYSRTSGRASYNEQFF. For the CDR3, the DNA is TGTGCCAGCAGCTTATATTCTCGGACTAGCGGGAGGGCGTCCTACAATGAGCAGTTCTTC.

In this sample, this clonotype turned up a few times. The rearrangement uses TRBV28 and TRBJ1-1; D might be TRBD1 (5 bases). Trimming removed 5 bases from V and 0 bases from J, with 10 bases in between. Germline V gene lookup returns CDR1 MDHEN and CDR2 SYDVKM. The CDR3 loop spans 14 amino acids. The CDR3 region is CASSRDSLNTEAFF. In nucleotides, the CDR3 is TGTGCCAGCAGTCGCGACAGCTTGAACACTGAAGCTTTCTTT.

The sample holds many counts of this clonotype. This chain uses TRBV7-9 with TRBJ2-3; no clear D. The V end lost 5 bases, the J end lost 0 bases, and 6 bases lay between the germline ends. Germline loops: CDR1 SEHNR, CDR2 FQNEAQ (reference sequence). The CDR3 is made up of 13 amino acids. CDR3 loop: CASSQFSTDTQYF. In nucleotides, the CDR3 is TGTGCCAGCAGCCAATTCAGCACAGATACGCAGTATTTT.

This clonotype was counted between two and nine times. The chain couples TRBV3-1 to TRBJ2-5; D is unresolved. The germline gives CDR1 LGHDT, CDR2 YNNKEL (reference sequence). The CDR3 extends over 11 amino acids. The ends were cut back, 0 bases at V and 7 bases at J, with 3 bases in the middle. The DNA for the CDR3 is TGTGCCAGCAGCCAAGATAGGACCCAGTACTTC. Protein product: CASSQDRTQYF.

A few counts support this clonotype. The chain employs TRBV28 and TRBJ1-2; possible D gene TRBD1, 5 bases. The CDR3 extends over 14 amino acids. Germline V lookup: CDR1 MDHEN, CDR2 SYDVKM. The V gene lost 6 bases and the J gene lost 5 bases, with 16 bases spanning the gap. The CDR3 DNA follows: TGTGCCAGCAGGGCGGAGGGGCGGTGGTATGGCTACACCTTC. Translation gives CASRAEGRWYGYTF.

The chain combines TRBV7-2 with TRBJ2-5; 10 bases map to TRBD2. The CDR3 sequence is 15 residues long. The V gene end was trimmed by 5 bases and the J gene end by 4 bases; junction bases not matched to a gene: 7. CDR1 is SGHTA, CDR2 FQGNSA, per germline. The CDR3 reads CASSAGSGRGETQYF. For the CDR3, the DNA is TGTGCCAGCAGCGCAGGCAGCGGGAGGGGAGAGACCCAGTACTTC.

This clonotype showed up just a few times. In nucleotides, the CDR3 is TGTGCCAGCAGCAAGGCGAACACTGAAGCTTTCTTT. This sequence encodes CASSKANTEAFF. The J gene is TRBJ1-1, the V gene TRBV2; D is unresolved. Deletions cut 6 bases from V and 1 base from J, with 6 bases between. The germline V gene encodes CDR1 SNHLY and CDR2 FYNNEI. CDR3 length equals 12 residues.

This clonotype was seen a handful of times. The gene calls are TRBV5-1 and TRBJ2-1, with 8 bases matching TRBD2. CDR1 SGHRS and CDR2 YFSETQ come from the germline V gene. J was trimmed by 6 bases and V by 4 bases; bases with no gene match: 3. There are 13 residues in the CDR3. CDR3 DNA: TGCGCCAGCAGCACCGGGACTAGCAATGAGCAGTTCTTC. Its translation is CASSTGTSNEQFF.

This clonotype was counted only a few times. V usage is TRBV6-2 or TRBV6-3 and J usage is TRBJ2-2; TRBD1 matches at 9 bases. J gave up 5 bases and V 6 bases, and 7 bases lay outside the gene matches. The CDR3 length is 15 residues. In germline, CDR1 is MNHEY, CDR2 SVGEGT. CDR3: CASSVTGGRTGELFF. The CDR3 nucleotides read TGTGCCAGCAGCGTAACAGGGGGCCGTACCGGGGAGCTGTTTTTT.

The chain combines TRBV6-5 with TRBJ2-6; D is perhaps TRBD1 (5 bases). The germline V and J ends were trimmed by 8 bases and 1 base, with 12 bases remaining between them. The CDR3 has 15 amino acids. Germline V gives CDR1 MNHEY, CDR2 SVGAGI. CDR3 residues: CASHRTGSGANVLTF. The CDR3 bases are TGTGCCAGCCATCGCACAGGATCTGGGGCCAACGTCCTGACTTTC.

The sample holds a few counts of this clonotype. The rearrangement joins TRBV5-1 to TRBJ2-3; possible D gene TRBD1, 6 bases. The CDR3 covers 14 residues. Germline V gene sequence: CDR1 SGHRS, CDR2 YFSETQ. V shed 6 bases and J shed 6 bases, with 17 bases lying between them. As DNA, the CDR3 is TGCGCCAGCAACCGGGACATCGGGGTTGATACGCAGTATTTT. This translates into CASNRDIGVDTQYF. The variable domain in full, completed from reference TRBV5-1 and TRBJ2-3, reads KAGVTQTPRYLIKTRGQQVTLSCSPISGHRSVSWYQQTPGQGLQFLFEYFSETQRNKGNFPGRFSGRQFSNSRSEMNVSTLELGDSALYLCASNRDIGVDTQYFGPGTRLTVL.